The next 32 T cell receptor beta chains were all read from a single sample in a study of T cell responses to AZD1222 COVID-19 vaccine. Profiled with immunoSEQ multiplex PCR; TCRdb holds only in-frame clones, not every one. In the table there are about 110,000 clones, just under 95% of which are singletons. The specimen was peripheral blood, collected 28 days after the second AZD1222 dose. The receptors come from an adult who received the AZD1222 COVID-19 vaccine.

This sequence joins TRBV12-3 or TRBV12-4 and TRBJ1-5, with D possibly matching TRBD1 (5 bases). The length of the CDR3 is 12 residues. The V end was cut by 8 bases, the J end by 8 bases, with 13 bases between. CDR3 region: CASANGGEPQHF. CDR3 in DNA: TGTGCCAGCGCGAATGGAGGGGAGCCCCAGCATTTT.

This chain links TRBV7-2 with TRBJ1-1; D call uncertain. The CDR3 extends over 14 amino acids. Trimming pared 4 bases from V and 4 bases from J, leaving 13 bases between. CDR1 is SGHTA and CDR2 is FQGNSA in the germline V gene. CDR3: CASSYREEGTEAFF. The DNA of the CDR3 is TGTGCCAGCAGCTACCGGGAGGAAGGCACTGAAGCTTTCTTT.

The chain links TRBV6-4 to TRBJ2-2; tentative D call: TRBD2 (6 bases). The CDR3 extends over 16 amino acids. V was cut by 0 bases and J by 1 base, with 9 bases left in between. Germline loops: CDR1 MRHNA, CDR2 SNTAGT. Written as DNA, the CDR3 is TGTGCCAGCAGTGACTCTTCGGGGGAGAACACCGGGGAGCTGTTTTTT. It codes for CASSDSSGENTGELFF.

The chain has TRBV7-2 and TRBJ2-1; D might be TRBD1 (5 bases). The CDR3 is 15 amino acids. Germline CDR1 SGHTA, CDR2 FQGNSA. The germline V and J ends were trimmed by 4 bases and 8 bases, with 18 bases remaining between them. The DNA for the CDR3 is TGTGCCAGCAGCTACTCAACCTCAGGGTACGATGAGCAGTTCTTC. Translating gives CASSYSTSGYDEQFF.

This rearrangement joins TRBV2 to TRBJ2-2, with D unresolved. V was clipped by 6 bases and J by 7 bases, with 15 bases between them. CDR3 length: 14 residues. Germline V gene sequence: CDR1 SNHLY, CDR2 FYNNEI. The CDR3 loop reads CASRPTTGLGELFF. In DNA, the CDR3 is TGTGCCAGCAGACCCACAACGGGTCTCGGGGAGCTGTTTTTT.

Here the CDR3 reads CASSKPSGEGLELAQYF. Here the CDR3 DNA reads TGTGCCAGCAGCAAGCCGAGCGGTGAAGGGCTCGAGCTGGCCCAGTACTTC. The V gene is TRBV7-9, the J gene TRBJ2-5; possible D gene TRBD2, 5 bases. Germline CDR1 is SEHNR and CDR2 is FQNEAQ (reference sequence). The germline V and J ends were trimmed by 5 bases and 9 bases, with 28 bases remaining between them. This CDR3 has 17 amino acids.

The table lists this clone with a few counts. The chain carries TRBV4-1 and TRBJ1-6; 8 nucleotides agree with TRBD1. The V segment lost 3 bases and the J segment 10 bases; nucleotides outside the gene matches: 8. CDR3 length equals 15 residues. Germline V gene data show CDR1 as MGHRA and CDR2 as YSYEKL. CDR3 protein: CASSHPGTGSSPLHF. The CDR3 region has the DNA TGCGCCAGCAGCCACCCCGGGACAGGTAGCTCACCCCTCCACTTT.

This clone was seen only a few times. The chain couples TRBV19 to TRBJ2-1; D gene ambiguous. There are 11 residues in the CDR3. The V gene lost 5 bases and the J gene lost 9 bases, with 8 bases spanning the gap. The germline V gene encodes CDR1 LNHDA and CDR2 SQIVND (reference sequence). CDR3 coding DNA: TGTGCCAGTAGTTTCAAGGTTGAGCAGTTCTTC. This encodes CASSFKVEQFF.

The CDR3 sequence is CASSEEDRGRWFFSTDTQYF. In DNA form, the CDR3 reads TGCGCCAGCAGTGAGGAGGACAGGGGGCGTTGGTTCTTCAGCACAGATACGCAGTATTTT. J is TRBJ2-3 and V is TRBV10-2; 11 bases fit TRBD1. The CDR3 has 20 residues. Germline CDR1 and CDR2: WSHSY and SAAADI. V dropped 2 bases and J dropped 0; count of bases not matched to a gene: 13.

This clone was found once. The V call is TRBV10-3, the J call TRBJ2-7, with unresolved D. The CDR3 totals 12 residues. Germline V gives CDR1 ENHRY, CDR2 SYGVKD. Between the trimmed V and J ends, which lost 8 bases and 4 bases, there was a span of 12 bases. The CDR3 loop is CAIAGPKYEQYF. Written as DNA, the CDR3 is TGTGCCATCGCCGGGCCCAAGTACGAGCAGTACTTC.

The V and J genes are TRBV4-2 and TRBJ1-2, with no clear D. CDR1 LGHNA and CDR2 YNFKEQ come from the germline V gene. V lost 6 bases and J lost 8, with 25 bases in between. CDR3 length equals 16 residues. The CDR3 reads CASSPNRAENFTGYTF. CDR3 nucleotide sequence: TGTGCCAGCAGTCCTAATCGGGCCGAAAATTTCACGGGCTACACCTTC.

The chain recombines TRBV6-4 with TRBJ2-2, with D uncertain. Germline loops: CDR1 MRHNA, CDR2 SNTAGT. Trimming cost V 3 bases and J 1 base, with 3 bases left between them. There are 13 residues in the CDR3. CDR3 amino acids: CASSEGNTGELFF. Written as DNA, the CDR3 is TGTGCCAGCAGTGAGGGGAACACCGGGGAGCTGTTTTTT.

The V gene is TRBV11-2, the J gene TRBJ1-3; TRBD1 aligns across 7 bases. The CDR3 is 17 amino acids. With 7 bases clipped from V and 1 base from J, the junction kept 13 bases outside the gene matches. The germline V gene has CDR1 SGHAT and CDR2 FQNNGV. In DNA form, the CDR3 reads TGTGCCAGCAAAAAAAGACCTAGGGGGCGGTCTGGAAACACCATATATTTT. Encoded protein: CASKKRPRGRSGNTIYF.

The V gene is TRBV19, the J gene TRBJ1-6, with D unclear. Germline-derived CDR1 and CDR2 are LNHDA and SQIVND (reference sequence). The CDR3 loop spans 14 amino acids. V was trimmed by 8 bases and J by 4 bases, leaving 12 bases between them. The DNA for the CDR3 is TGTGCCAGTCGATCGGGCCCTTATAATTCACCCCTCCACTTT. Its protein product is CASRSGPYNSPLHF.

The chain recombines TRBV18 with TRBJ1-1, with D unresolved. The CDR3 covers 14 residues. V was pared by 3 bases and J by 6 bases, with 14 bases between. The V gene's germline CDR1 is KGHSH and CDR2 LQKENI. The CDR3 bases are TGTGCCAGCTCACCCGTCTGGGCGATCGCTGAAGCTTTCTTT. Translated: CASSPVWAIAEAFF.

The rearrangement links TRBV5-5 to TRBJ1-2, with D unresolved. Germline V gene lookup returns CDR1 SGHKS and CDR2 YYEKEE (reference sequence). Deletions cut 0 bases from V and 0 bases from J, with 9 bases between. The CDR3 spans 15 residues. The CDR3 DNA is TGTGCCAGCAGCTTGGTGCCAGAGGCTAACTATGGCTACACCTTC. Translated: CASSLVPEANYGYTF.

The chain is built from TRBV4-2 and TRBJ1-1; D is uncertain. The CDR3 contains 15 residues. The germline gives CDR1 LGHNA, CDR2 YNFKEQ. The V gene lost 1 base and the J gene lost 9 bases, with 18 bases spanning the gap. CDR3 DNA sequence: TGTGCCAGCAGCCAAGGTTCGTTTGGAGAAAAGAAAGCTTTCTTT. Translated: CASSQGSFGEKKAFF.

DNA of the CDR3: TGTGCCATCAGTGGTTGGGACAGTAACACTGAAGCTTTCTTT. This gives the protein CAISGWDSNTEAFF. This chain joins TRBV10-3 and TRBJ1-1, with TRBD1 matching 7 bases. J lost 2 bases, V lost 4 bases, and 4 bases had no gene match. From germline, CDR1 is ENHRY and CDR2 SYGVKD. CDR3 length: 14 amino acids.

This chain uses TRBV12-5 with TRBJ2-7; D remains ambiguous. Germline assignment: CDR1 LGHNT and CDR2 FRNRAP. The length of the CDR3 is 15 residues. The V and J ends lost 6 bases and 6 bases respectively, with 21 bases between them. CDR3 residues: CASGSWTGDGFEQYF. The DNA of the CDR3 is TGTGCTAGTGGCAGCTGGACCGGAGACGGCTTCGAGCAGTACTTC.

This clone was seen a handful of times. The gene calls are TRBV6-1 and TRBJ2-3, with TRBD1 matching over 7 bases. V lost 4 bases, J lost 4 bases, and 14 bases stayed unmatched. CDR1 and CDR2 (germline): MNHNS, SASEGT. This CDR3 contains 17 residues. The CDR3: CASSATGAGGSADTQYF. The DNA of the CDR3 is TGTGCCAGCAGTGCAACAGGGGCAGGGGGTTCCGCAGATACGCAGTATTTT.

The V and J genes are TRBV6-5 and TRBJ1-1; a possible D gene is TRBD1 (5 bases). V was shortened by 3 bases and J by 3 bases, with 11 bases between the two germline ends. Per the germline V gene, CDR1 is MNHEY and CDR2 is SVGAGI. This CDR3 spans 14 amino acids. The CDR3 spells CASSYRRGYTEAFF. The CDR3 bases are TGTGCCAGCAGTTATCGTAGGGGATACACTGAAGCTTTCTTT.

The V call is TRBV10-2, the J call TRBJ1-1; D unclear. CDR3 size: 14 residues. V was trimmed by 8 bases and J by 0 bases, leaving 13 bases between them. The germline gives CDR1 WSHSY, CDR2 SAAADI. The CDR3 region has the DNA TGCGCCAGCTCGCCGTGGGAGATGAACACTGAAGCTTTCTTT. It encodes CASSPWEMNTEAFF.

The CDR3 region is CASSQVGGGANYGYTF. The DNA of the CDR3 is TGCGCCAGCAGCCAAGTTGGTGGCGGAGCTAACTATGGCTACACCTTC. This sequence joins TRBV4-1 and TRBJ1-2; no definite D call. The germline V gene encodes CDR1 MGHRA and CDR2 YSYEKL. V was shortened by 1 base and J by 0 bases, with 12 bases between the two germline ends. This CDR3 has 16 amino acids.

The rearrangement joins TRBV7-6 to TRBJ1-2; no definite D call. The CDR3 runs to 13 residues. Trimming left V 7 bases short and J 4 bases short, with 13 bases between. CDR1 is SGHVS, CDR2 FNYEAQ, per germline. The CDR3 spells CASTPSPGYGYTF. CDR3 bases: TGTGCCAGCACCCCTTCCCCGGGCTATGGCTACACCTTC.

V gene TRBV6-5 combines with J gene TRBJ2-7; TRBD1 aligns across 7 bases. The J segment lost 4 bases and the V segment lost 2 bases, leaving 5 bases of the junction unmatched. The CDR3 runs to 14 residues. The germline V gene has CDR1 MNHEY and CDR2 SVGAGI. The CDR3 DNA sequence: TGTGCCAGCAGTTACGCTAGGGGGCTTTACGAGCAGTACTTC. Amino acids: CASSYARGLYEQYF.

In this sample, this clone is medium-sized (0.01 to 0.1%). The chain joins TRBV4-1 to TRBJ2-2; 8 nucleotides line up with TRBD1. CDR3 size: 15 residues. CDR1 is MGHRA and CDR2 is YSYEKL in the germline V gene. Trimming cost V 11 bases and J 6 bases; bases outside gene matches: 14. CDR3 loop: CAAGRTGGIAGELFF. The CDR3 DNA reads TGCGCCGCGGGCAGAACAGGGGGTATTGCCGGGGAGCTGTTTTTT.

This chain links TRBV3-1 (or the pseudogene TRBV3-2) with TRBJ2-2; tentatively, D is TRBD1 or TRBD2 (5 bases each). Germline V gene data show CDR1 as LGHDT and CDR2 as YNNKEL (reference sequence). V was trimmed by 0 bases and J by 9 bases, leaving 23 bases between them. The CDR3 length is 18 residues. Here the CDR3 reads CASSQDQSGLTRGRELFF. The CDR3 DNA follows: TGTGCCAGCAGCCAAGATCAGTCGGGGCTCACGCGTGGTAGGGAGCTGTTTTTT.

The CDR3 DNA reads TGTGCCAGCAGCTTGCGGACAGGCCCCTATGGCTACACCTTC. The encoded protein is CASSLRTGPYGYTF. The chain links TRBV5-4 to TRBJ1-2; the match to TRBD1 covers 7 bases. Germline V gene sequence: CDR1 SGHNT, CDR2 YYREEE (reference sequence). The CDR3 runs to 14 residues. Trimming cost V 1 base and J 4 bases; bases outside gene matches: 4.

This chain links TRBV5-1 with TRBJ1-5; D gene ambiguous. V lost 4 bases and J 4 bases, leaving 9 bases between the germline ends. The CDR3 runs to 13 residues. Germline V gene lookup returns CDR1 SGHRS and CDR2 YFSETQ. The CDR3, as DNA: TGCGCCAGCAGCCTGGGAAAGAATCAGCCCCAGCATTTT. This codes for CASSLGKNQPQHF. The full variable domain, with the rest looked up from reference TRBV5-1 and TRBJ1-5, is KAGVTQTPRYLIKTRGQQVTLSCSPISGHRSVSWYQQTPGQGLQFLFEYFSETQRNKGNFPGRFSGRQFSNSRSEMNVSTLELGDSALYLCASSLGKNQPQHFGDGTRLSIL.

The genes are TRBV27 and TRBJ2-2; D not certain. V dropped 4 bases and J dropped 2 bases, with 11 bases sitting between them. The CDR3 runs 15 residues. Germline CDR1 reads MNHEY; CDR2 reads SMNVEV (reference sequence). CDR3: CASSSWTSNTGELFF. CDR3 DNA sequence: TGTGCCAGCAGTTCCTGGACCAGTAACACCGGGGAGCTGTTTTTT.

V usage is TRBV5-4 and J usage is TRBJ2-2, with 10 bases that match TRBD1. Germline V gives CDR1 SGHNT, CDR2 YYREEE (reference sequence). With V trimmed by 4 bases and J by 3 bases, 6 bases remained unmatched. The length of the CDR3 is 16 residues. CDR3 sequence reads: CASSPPGTGDTGELFF. CDR3 nucleotide sequence: TGTGCCAGCAGCCCTCCCGGGACAGGGGACACCGGGGAGCTGTTTTTT.

The rearrangement uses TRBV27 and TRBJ2-7; D remains ambiguous. Germline-derived CDR1 and CDR2 are MNHEY and SMNVEV (reference sequence). The CDR3 is made up of 14 amino acids. V was cut by 0 bases and J by 2 bases, with 8 bases left in between. CDR3 in amino acids: CASSLSSTAYEQYF. In DNA form, the CDR3 reads TGTGCCAGCAGTTTATCATCCACAGCCTACGAGCAGTACTTC.